This TCR beta chain appears in the sequencing data of a study of cytomegalovirus exposure and HLA in healthy donors (dated 2017 in TCRdb). Study-level background: According to an earlier analysis of 550 to 700 of the donors, about 170 million T cells yielded roughly 100 million unique TCR beta sequences and around 300 Gb of sequence data. On average, roughly 240,000 unique TCR beta nucleotide sequences were sequenced per donor among fewer than 500 genotyped donors of the cohort, with approximately 18% of those sequences being non-productive. The study profiled the T cell repertoires of around 700 subjects by immunosequencing and related them to cytomegalovirus serostatus. The study was designed to test whether signatures of past pathogen exposure could be identified by cataloging public T cell receptors. In a later analysis, previously published TCR beta repertoires from 550 to 700 donors were re-analyzed and high-resolution HLA genotyping was added so that TCR occurrence patterns could be studied. An earlier analysis of more than 450 of the donors used high-throughput TCR beta sequencing to judge whether each TCR beta V gene segment behaved as functional or pseudogenic. Because of strong linkage in the cohort, roughly five DR-DQ haplotypes were treated as single units for association and clustering. Rather than using new phenotypic data, the later analysis identified candidate immune exposures from TCR beta sequences and from how often those sequences occurred across donors. Along with the roughly 710-subject first cohort, a separate validation cohort of roughly 110 different subjects was used. The genetic ancestry cluster associated with self-reported Caucasian donors included 81% of the roughly 400 genotyped donors. To predict cytomegalovirus infection status, the study combined high-throughput TCR immunosequencing, statistical association of individual TCRs with disease status, and machine learning. Every repertoire in the discovery cohort had been generated on one and the same sequencing platform. Alongside the repertoire data, information on donor age, sex, ethnicity and CMV serostatus was compiled. The number of typed donors differed by locus: about 629-630 for A, B, C, DRB1 and DQB1; some 540 for DQA1; 606 for DPA1; and about 450 for DPB1. An early release that covered more than 550 HLA-typed donors contained about 300 gigabases of sequencing data and 65 million to 100 million unique TCR sequences. A later genetic analysis used genome-wide SNP genotypes for 398 of the 666 donors, treating that subset as a discovery cohort. Class I and class II HLA loci were covered by the typing at four-digit resolution. The study at large found these results: Because some donors lacked HLA typing at each locus, the association tests relied only on the typed subset. Most TCR sequences were seen in very few donors, while some public TCRs were found in many individuals. According to the authors, the approach could potentially be generalized to other disease states and immunological phenotypes. Only TCR beta chains were sequenced in this cohort, and the absence of alpha or paired-chain data limited detectable features. In an earlier analysis of fewer than 750 of the donors, most TCR beta V segments were observed in productive rearrangements about 87% or about 30% of the time, broadly matching IMGT annotations. In a later analysis, most CMV-associated TCR beta chains were found to appear HLA-restricted, with HLA associations seemingly driven largely by CMV exposure. Roughly uniform sequencing depth across donors was assumed in presence/absence analyses, although this assumption may not hold. A total of 150 or so TCR beta chains were listed by the study as associated with cytomegalovirus. In a later analysis, HLA-associated TCR beta chains were found to be more clonally expanded and to have lower generation probabilities than equally common non-associated chains. In a later analysis, some 18,000 TCR beta sequences were associated with specific HLA alleles at a false discovery rate of 0.05. In a later genetic analysis, a missense DCLRE1C variant was associated with V-gene and J-gene trimming of TCR beta chains, and the association was replicated in an independent cohort. Because counts were too low, approximately 15 rarely observed V segments, including chromosome 9 orphons, were excluded from the earlier analysis of some 590 of the donors. According to a later genetic analysis, donors in an Asian-associated ancestry cluster had fewer N-insertions in productive TCRs than the approximately 610-donor mean. When HLA alleles, especially DR and DQ, strongly co-occurred, attributing TCR associations to individual alleles was difficult. A group of highly shared sequence variants was considered likely to be a technical artifact of the sequencing pipeline. In a later analysis, several top co-occurrence clusters were reported to appear linked to parvovirus B19, influenza, CMV and Epstein-Barr virus. In vitro tests confirmed that a few of the cytomegalovirus-associated TCR beta chains recognize cytomegalovirus antigens. Linkage disequilibrium might explain the correlated functional status among segregating V segments, but an unknown experimental factor could not be ruled out. The classifier was reported to diagnose cytomegalovirus status with high specificity and sensitivity in both the original cohort and the validation cohort. In a later analysis, TCR association rates were found to vary across HLA loci, with the most associated TCRs seen for DRB1 alleles and the fewest for HLA-C alleles. A further reported finding was that TCR beta sequences accurately predicted the HLA-A and HLA-B alleles for most subjects in the first cohort. The 87-base-pair reads could not distinguish some IMGT-functional V segments, including TRBV6-2 and TRBV6-3, so those segments were excluded. CMV serostatus was the only immune exposure information available for the cohort.

Concerning this clone itself: The antigen it recognizes is unknown. No base quality values were provided; no much bigger clone lies one nucleotide off.

From the cysteine through the phenylalanine, the CDR3 covers 13 amino acids. Only the CDR3 part of the read is kept: 39 bases, read in frame from the first base. Looking up the germline V gene (reference sequence) yields CDR1 SEHNR and CDR2 FQNEAQ. V is reduced by 3 bases and J by 2 bases, leaving a spacing of 5 bases between them. Libraries were built with the immunoSEQ multiplex PCR assay. For the multiplex PCR, a mixture combining 60 forward primers for TCR Vbeta segments and 13 reverse primers for TCR Jbeta segments was used. The CDR3 region of rearranged TCR beta genes was amplified from genomic DNA with a multiplex PCR assay. The Illumina HiSeq System was used to sequence the amplified TCR beta libraries as 87-base-pair reads. Turning to the authors' computational methods: A later analysis tallied tens of millions of unique TCR beta chains across the 650 to 750 repertoires, and around 10 million of those chains were shared by two or more donors. To remove PCR and sequencing errors, raw reads were error-corrected and collapsed into unique sequences using a nearest-neighbor algorithm that merged closely related sequences. V, D and J gene segments were assigned by aligning CDR3 sequences to IMGT reference sequences. Each retained sequence needed at least a six-nucleotide match to both a V gene segment and a J gene segment. A rearrangement was called productive if the CDR3 had no stop codons and remained in frame with V and J, and every other rearrangement was called non-productive. CDR3 was defined by IMGT convention, running from the second conserved V-encoded cysteine to the conserved J-encoded phenylalanine. Sequences without an unambiguous match to a single V gene segment were excluded from the earlier analysis of about 640 of the donors. In an earlier analysis of 587 of the donors, a V segment was called functional when productive rearrangements were above 56.7%, and segregating when the standard deviation between donors exceeded 5%. To diagnose cytomegalovirus status from the catalog of TCR beta chain sequences, a statistical classification framework was built. V and J gene assignment, in a later analysis, came from comparing TCR nucleotide sequences with IMGT/GENE-DB human TR gene sequences. A later analysis assigned CDR3 sequences and most-parsimonious VDJ recombination scenarios with the TCRdist pipeline. In a later analysis, every TCR beta chain was defined by the combination of its CDR3 amino acid sequence and its V-gene family, and reads without a unique V-gene family were dropped. As a way to deal with suspected cross-contamination and a sequencing artifact, a later analysis dropped 640 or so nucleotide sequences that were highly shared and had low generation probability. A later analysis calculated a clonal expansion index for each public chain from normalized within-repertoire ranks of inferred template counts. Generation probabilities in a later analysis came from a VDJ recombination model fitted to out-of-frame rearrangements, and those results were checked against IGoR. A later analysis scored TCR-TCR, TCR-HLA and TCR-CMV co-occurrence with hypergeometric tests, applying a repertoire-size bias correction to TCR pairs. False discovery rates were estimated in a later analysis by permuting HLA or CMV assignments 20 times. In a later analysis, co-occurring TCRs were grouped using DBSCAN, with TCRdist sequence similarity added in when clustering inside HLA-allele-positive subsets. Repertoires with fewer than 30,000 or more than 120,000 public chains were left out of co-occurrence clustering, as were about 5 repertoires with anomalous nucleotide sharing. TCRdb retrieved this table from immuneACCESS and kept in-frame rearrangements only. Not all clones are present; in checked studies, unresolved V genes account for under half, and no reason is known for the remainder. That table furnishes V, J and clone size, whereas the DNA furnished D and trimming. The sample profile shows about 140,000 clones; around 83% of them were found once. The ten biggest clones cover less than 10% of the sample.

The cohort was made up of approximately 670 healthy bone marrow donors. At the time of sampling, all cohort members were nominally healthy, though unrecorded immune exposures were likely present. The donor tested CMV seropositive, placing the donor among the 250 to 350 seropositive members of the cohort. Every donor gave a peripheral blood sample, and the peripheral blood mononuclear cells from that sample were used for TCR beta sequencing. The Qiagen DNeasy Blood Extraction Kit was used to extract genomic DNA from the blood cell samples. The chain employs TRBV7-9 and TRBJ1-3; no D gene can be assigned with confidence. The TCR was taken from a woman between 50 and 59 years old in good health and CMV-seropositive. The sample consisted of PBMCs. CDR3 protein: CASSLRAGNTIYF. The DNA reads as follows: TGTGCCAGCAGCTTGCGAGCTGGAAACACCATATATTTT.